This T cell receptor beta chain was recovered during a study of cytomegalovirus exposure and HLA in healthy donors. The germline V gene encodes CDR1 LNHDA and CDR2 SQIVND (reference sequence). The CDR3 is 16 residues long. With 7 bases clipped from V and 4 bases from J, the junction kept 6 bases outside the gene matches. PCR was performed using 60 Vbeta and 13 Jbeta primers. The data were produced by immunoSEQ multiplex PCR, yet TCRdb's version contains in-frame clones alone and is incomplete. Of 100,000 to 150,000 clones in the sample, 78% are singletons; the top ten hold approximately 1.8%. Sequenced material: PBMCs. The clonotype was recovered from a woman aged 40 to 55 in good health and CMV-seronegative. This chain uses TRBV19 with TRBJ2-3; TRBD2 agrees at 15 bases. CDR3 sequence (DNA): TGTGCCAGTACGGAGGGACTAGCGGGAGGACCAGATACGCAGTATTTT. This translates into CASTEGLAGGPDTQYF.